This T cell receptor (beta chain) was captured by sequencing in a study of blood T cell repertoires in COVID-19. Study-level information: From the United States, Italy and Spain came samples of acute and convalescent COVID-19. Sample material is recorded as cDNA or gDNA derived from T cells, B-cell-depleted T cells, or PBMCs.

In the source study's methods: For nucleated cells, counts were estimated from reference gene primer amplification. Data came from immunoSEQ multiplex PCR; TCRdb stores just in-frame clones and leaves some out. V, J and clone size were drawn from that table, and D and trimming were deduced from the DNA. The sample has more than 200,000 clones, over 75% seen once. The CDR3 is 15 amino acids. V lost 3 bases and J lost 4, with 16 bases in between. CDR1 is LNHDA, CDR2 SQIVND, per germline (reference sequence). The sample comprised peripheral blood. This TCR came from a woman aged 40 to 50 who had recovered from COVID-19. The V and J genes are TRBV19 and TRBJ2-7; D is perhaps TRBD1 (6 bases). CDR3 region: CASSIRSGAGYEQYF. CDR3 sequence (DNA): TGTGCCAGTAGTATTAGGTCAGGGGCTGGATACGAGCAGTACTTC.